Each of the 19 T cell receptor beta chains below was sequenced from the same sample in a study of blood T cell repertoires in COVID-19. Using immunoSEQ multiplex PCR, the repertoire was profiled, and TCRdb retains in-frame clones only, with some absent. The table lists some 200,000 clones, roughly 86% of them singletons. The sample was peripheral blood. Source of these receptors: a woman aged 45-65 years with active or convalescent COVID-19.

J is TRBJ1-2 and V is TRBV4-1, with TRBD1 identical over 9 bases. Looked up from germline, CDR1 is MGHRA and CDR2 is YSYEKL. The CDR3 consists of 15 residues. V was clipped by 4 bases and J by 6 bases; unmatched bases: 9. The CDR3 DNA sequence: TGCGCCAGCAGCCGGACCACTACAGGGGGCGATGGCTACACCTTC. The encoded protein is CASSRTTTGGDGYTF.

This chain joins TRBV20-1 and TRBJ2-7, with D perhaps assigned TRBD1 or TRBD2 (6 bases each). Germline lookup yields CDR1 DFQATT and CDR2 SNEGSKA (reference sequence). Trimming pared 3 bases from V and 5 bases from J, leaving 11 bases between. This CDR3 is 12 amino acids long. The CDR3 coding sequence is TGCAGTGCTAGTGGAGGGGGTGACGAGCAGTACGTC. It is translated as CSASGGGDEQYV.

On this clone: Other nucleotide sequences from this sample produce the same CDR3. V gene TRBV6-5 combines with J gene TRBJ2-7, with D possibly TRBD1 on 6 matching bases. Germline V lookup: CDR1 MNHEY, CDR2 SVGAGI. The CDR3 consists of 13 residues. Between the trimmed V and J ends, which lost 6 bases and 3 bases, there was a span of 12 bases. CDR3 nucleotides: TGTGCCAGCAGCTTCGGACAGCGCTACGAGCAGTACTTC. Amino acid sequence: CASSFGQRYEQYF.

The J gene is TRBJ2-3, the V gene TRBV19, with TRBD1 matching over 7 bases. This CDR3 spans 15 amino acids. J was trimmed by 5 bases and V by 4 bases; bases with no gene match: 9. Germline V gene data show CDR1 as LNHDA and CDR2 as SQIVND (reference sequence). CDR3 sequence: CASSNGDRVGDTQYF. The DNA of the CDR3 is TGTGCCAGTAGTAATGGAGACAGGGTGGGAGATACGCAGTATTTT.

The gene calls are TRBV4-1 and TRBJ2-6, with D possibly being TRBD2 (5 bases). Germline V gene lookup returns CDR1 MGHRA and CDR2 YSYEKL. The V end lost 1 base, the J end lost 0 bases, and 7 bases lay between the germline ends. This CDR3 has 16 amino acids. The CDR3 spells CASSQGGNSGANVLTF. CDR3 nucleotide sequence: TGCGCCAGCAGCCAAGGAGGGAACTCTGGGGCCAACGTCCTGACTTTC.

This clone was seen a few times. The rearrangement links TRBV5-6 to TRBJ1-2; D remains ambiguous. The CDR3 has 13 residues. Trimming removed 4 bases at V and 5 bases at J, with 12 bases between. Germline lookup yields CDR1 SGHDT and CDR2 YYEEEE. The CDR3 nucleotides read TGTGCCAGCAGCGTCCCAGGCCGTTATGGCTACACCTTC. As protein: CASSVPGRYGYTF.

The CDR3 bases are TGTGCCAGCAGCATGGGAGGGGGAGGGTACAATGAGCAGTTCTTC. Translation: CASSMGGGGYNEQFF. The J gene is TRBJ2-1, the V gene TRBV5-5; D perhaps matches TRBD2 (7 bases). The CDR3 consists of 15 residues. CDR1 is SGHKS and CDR2 is YYEKEE in the germline V gene (reference sequence). V gave up 4 bases and J gave up 4 bases, with 15 bases separating them. The whole variable domain, remainder taken from reference TRBV5-5 and TRBJ2-1, is DAGVTQSPTHLIKTRGQQVTLRCSPISGHKSVSWYQQVLGQGPQFIFQYYEKEERGRGNFPDRFSARQFPNYSSELNVNALLLGDSALYLCASSMGGGGYNEQFFGPGTRLTVL.

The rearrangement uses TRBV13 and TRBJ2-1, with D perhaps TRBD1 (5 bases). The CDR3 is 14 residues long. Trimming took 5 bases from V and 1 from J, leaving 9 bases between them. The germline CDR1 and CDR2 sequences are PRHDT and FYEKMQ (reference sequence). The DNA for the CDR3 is TGTGCCAGCAGCAAGGGGCTGTCCTACAATGAGCAGTTCTTC. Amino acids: CASSKGLSYNEQFF.

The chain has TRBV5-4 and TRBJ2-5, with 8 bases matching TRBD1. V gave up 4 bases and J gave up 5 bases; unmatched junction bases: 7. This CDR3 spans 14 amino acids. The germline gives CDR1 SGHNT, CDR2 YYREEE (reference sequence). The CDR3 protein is CASSTTGDFETQYF. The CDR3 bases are TGTGCCAGCAGCACGACAGGGGATTTTGAGACCCAGTACTTC.

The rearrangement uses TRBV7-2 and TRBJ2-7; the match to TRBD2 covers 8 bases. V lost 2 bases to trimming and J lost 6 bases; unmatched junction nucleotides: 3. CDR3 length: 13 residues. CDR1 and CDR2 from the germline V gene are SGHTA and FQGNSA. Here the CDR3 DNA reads TGTGCCAGCAGCTTACAGCGGGAGTCCGAGCAGTACTTC. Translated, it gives CASSLQRESEQYF.

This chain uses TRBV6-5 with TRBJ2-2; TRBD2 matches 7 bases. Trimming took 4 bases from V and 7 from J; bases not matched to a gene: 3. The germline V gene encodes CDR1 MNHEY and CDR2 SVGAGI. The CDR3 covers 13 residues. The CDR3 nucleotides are TGTGCCAGCAGTTCCCCGGGGGGCGGGGAGCTGTTTTTT. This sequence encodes CASSSPGGGELFF.

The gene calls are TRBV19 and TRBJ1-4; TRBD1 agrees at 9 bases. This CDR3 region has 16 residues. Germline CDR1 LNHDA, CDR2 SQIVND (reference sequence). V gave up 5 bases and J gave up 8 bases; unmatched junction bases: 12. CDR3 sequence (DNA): TGTGCCAGTAGTTTCCAGCGGGGACAGGGCAGGGAAAAACTGTTTTTT. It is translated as CASSFQRGQGREKLFF. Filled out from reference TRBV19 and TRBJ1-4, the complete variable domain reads DGGITQSPKYLFRKEGQNVTLSCEQNLNHDAMYWYRQDPGQGLRLIYYSQIVNDFQKGDIAEGYSVSREKKESFPLTVTSAQKNPTAFYLCASSFQRGQGREKLFFGSGTQLSVL.

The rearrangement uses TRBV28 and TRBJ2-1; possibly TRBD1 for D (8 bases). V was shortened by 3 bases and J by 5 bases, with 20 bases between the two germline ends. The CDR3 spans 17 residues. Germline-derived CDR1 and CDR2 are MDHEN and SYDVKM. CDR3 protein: CASSLRGRTGLHNEQFF. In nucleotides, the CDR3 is TGTGCCAGCAGTTTGCGGGGGAGGACAGGGCTTCACAATGAGCAGTTCTTC.

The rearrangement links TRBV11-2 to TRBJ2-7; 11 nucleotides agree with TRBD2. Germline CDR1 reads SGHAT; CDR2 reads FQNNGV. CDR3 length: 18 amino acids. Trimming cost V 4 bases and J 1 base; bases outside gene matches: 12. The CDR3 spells CASSSSPGLAVFSYEQYF. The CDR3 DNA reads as TGTGCCAGCAGCTCCTCACCGGGACTAGCGGTATTTTCCTACGAGCAGTACTTC. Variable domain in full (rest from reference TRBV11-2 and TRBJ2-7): EAGVAQSPRYKIIEKRQSVAFWCNPISGHATLYWYQQILGQGPKLLIQFQNNGVVDDSQLPKDRFSAERLKGVDSTLKIQPAKLEDSAVYLCASSSSPGLAVFSYEQYFGPGTRLTVT.

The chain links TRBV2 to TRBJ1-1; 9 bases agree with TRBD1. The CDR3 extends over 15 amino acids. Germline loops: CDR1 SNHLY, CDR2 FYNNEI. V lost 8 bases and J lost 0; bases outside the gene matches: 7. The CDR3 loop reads CASRTGAVMNTEAFF. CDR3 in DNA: TGTGCCAGCCGGACAGGGGCCGTTATGAACACTGAAGCTTTCTTT.

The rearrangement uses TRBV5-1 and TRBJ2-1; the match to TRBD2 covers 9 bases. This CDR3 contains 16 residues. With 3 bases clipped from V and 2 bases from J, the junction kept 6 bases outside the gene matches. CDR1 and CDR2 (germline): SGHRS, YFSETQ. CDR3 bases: TGCGCCAGCAGCTCCGGGGGCGGGAGGGCCTACAATGAGCAGTTCTTC. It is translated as CASSSGGGRAYNEQFF.

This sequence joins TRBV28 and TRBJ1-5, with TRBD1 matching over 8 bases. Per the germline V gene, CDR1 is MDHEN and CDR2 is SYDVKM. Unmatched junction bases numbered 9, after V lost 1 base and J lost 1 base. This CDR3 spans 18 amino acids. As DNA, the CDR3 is TGTGCCAGCAGTTTATCAGGGGGCACCCCCTACAGCAATCAGCCCCAGCATTTT. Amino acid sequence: CASSLSGGTPYSNQPQHF.

This CDR3 reads CASPGQGNNEQFF. CDR3 nucleotides: TGTGCCAGTCCGGGACAGGGGAACAATGAGCAGTTCTTC. The chain links TRBV6-5 to TRBJ2-1; 10 nucleotides agree with TRBD1. Per the germline V gene, CDR1 is MNHEY and CDR2 is SVGAGI. V lost 9 bases to trimming and J lost 5 bases; unmatched junction nucleotides: 4. The CDR3 has 13 amino acids.

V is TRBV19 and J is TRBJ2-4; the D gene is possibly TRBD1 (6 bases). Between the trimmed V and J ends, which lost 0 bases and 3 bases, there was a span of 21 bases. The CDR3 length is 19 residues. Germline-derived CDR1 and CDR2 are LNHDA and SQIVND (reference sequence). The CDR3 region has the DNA TGTGCCAGTAGTATAGAGGCGGCACAGGGAAAGCTTTTCAAAAACATTCAGTACTTC. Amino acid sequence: CASSIEAAQGKLFKNIQYF. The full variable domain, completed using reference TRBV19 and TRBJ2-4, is DGGITQSPKYLFRKEGQNVTLSCEQNLNHDAMYWYRQDPGQGLRLIYYSQIVNDFQKGDIAEGYSVSREKKESFPLTVTSAQKNPTAFYLCASSIEAAQGKLFKNIQYFGAGTRLSVL.